The 8 T cell receptor beta chains below were found in one sample sequenced in a study of blood T cells in healthy people across ages. Combining a sample-barcoded 5' primer with a J-beta primer mix, a second PCR ran for roughly 6 to 12 cycles. TCRdb independently ran MiXCR on the 5' RACE reads; one entry per CDR3 protein. This repertoire shows around 1.5 million distinct CDR3 sequences, about 32% found once; its top ten account for about 11%. Sequencing was performed on blood. The source is a woman younger than 45 in good health.

This sequence joins TRBV5-1 and TRBJ1-1; D perhaps matches TRBD1 (6 bases). The ends were cut back, 4 bases at V and 5 bases at J, with 15 bases in the middle. Germline V CDR1 and CDR2: SGHRS, YFSETQ. The CDR3 is 14 amino acids. This chain's CDR3 is CASSRDTSVTEAFF. The DNA for the CDR3 is TGCGCCAGCAGCCGGGACACGAGTGTTACTGAAGCTTTCTTT.

The chain joins TRBV4-1 to TRBJ1-4; the D is unclear. Germline loops: CDR1 MGHRA, CDR2 YSYEKL. Trimming pared 3 bases from V and 5 bases from J, leaving 13 bases between. The CDR3 has 15 residues. CDR3 sequence (DNA): TGCGCCAGCAGCCATTCGAGGTACCTCAATGAAAAACTGTTTTTT. It codes for CASSHSRYLNEKLFF.

In the case of this clonotype: The junction differs from germline at one of its ends, possibly a read error. The genes are TRBV6-5 and TRBJ2-3, with D perhaps TRBD2 (6 bases). The V gene's germline CDR1 is MNHEY and CDR2 SVGAGI. The CDR3 runs to 19 residues. The CDR3 sequence is CASSHSASGGARGADTQYF. The CDR3 DNA follows: TGTGCCAGCAGTCACTCCGCTTCCGGCGGGGCTAGGGGTGCAGATACGCAGTATTTT.

V gene TRBV28 combines with J gene TRBJ2-7; D gene uncertain. CDR3 length: 16 amino acids. Trimming took 6 bases from V and 1 from J, leaving 19 bases between them. The germline gives CDR1 MDHEN, CDR2 SYDVKM. CDR3 in amino acids: CASSSMGTSLSYEQYF. CDR3 DNA: TGTGCCAGCAGCTCCATGGGCACCTCTCTTTCCTACGAGCAGTACTTC.

This clonotype appeared once. This may be a read error, as it is one base from a much larger clone. The chain employs TRBV4-1 and TRBJ2-5; D unclear. This CDR3 is built from 15 residues. Germline V gene lookup returns CDR1 MGHRA and CDR2 YSYEKL. The CDR3 nucleotides read TGCGCCAGCGGCCAAGGCGAACCAAAGGGAGAGACCCAGTACTTC. This gives the protein CASGQGEPKGETQYF.

This chain connects TRBV20-1 to TRBJ2-7, with 11 bases lining up with TRBD1. Germline-derived CDR1 and CDR2 are DFQATT and SNEGSKA (reference sequence). The CDR3 sequence is 14 residues long. The J segment lost 4 bases and the V segment lost 3 bases, leaving 5 bases of the junction unmatched. Written as DNA, the CDR3 is TGCAGTGCTAGGGGACAGGGGGATATATACGAGCAGTACTTC. The encoded protein is CSARGQGDIYEQYF.

The chain links TRBV12-3 or TRBV12-4 to TRBJ1-6; tentatively, D is TRBD1 (5 bases). The CDR3 spans 15 residues. V was shortened by 5 bases and J by 7 bases, with 15 bases between the two germline ends. The CDR3 sequence: CASSLTGTENSPLHF. The CDR3 DNA follows: TGTGCCAGCAGTCTCACCGGGACCGAGAATTCACCCCTCCACTTT.

There are a few counts of this clonotype. The rearrangement joins TRBV5-1 to TRBJ1-2; 11 nucleotides agree with TRBD1. V dropped 7 bases and J dropped 6; count of bases not matched to a gene: 11. This CDR3 region has 15 residues. Germline assignment: CDR1 SGHRS and CDR2 YFSETQ. The CDR3 protein is CASSHPGQGADGYTF. DNA of the CDR3: TGCGCCAGCTCCCACCCTGGACAGGGGGCTGATGGCTACACCTTC.